This passage covers 14 T cell receptor beta chains from one sample sequenced in a study of blood T cell repertoires in COVID-19. The method was immunoSEQ multiplex PCR; TCRdb's version includes in-frame clones alone and lacks a portion of them. The table includes about 240,000 clones, around 89% detected once. The sequencing sample was made of PBMCs or T cells enriched from blood (not recorded which). The source of these receptors is a woman aged 30 to 39 who had recovered from COVID-19.

This clone has just a few counts. V is TRBV27 and J is TRBJ1-2, with 11 bases fitting TRBD1. The V gene's germline CDR1 is MNHEY and CDR2 SMNVEV (reference sequence). The CDR3 length is 14 residues. V gave up 4 bases and J gave up 8 bases; unmatched junction bases: 6. CDR3 DNA: TGTGCCAGCAGTTCTCGGGACAGGGGGGGAGGCTACACCTTC. This encodes CASSSRDRGGGYTF.

J is TRBJ1-2 and V is TRBV28; D unclear. CDR1 is MDHEN, CDR2 SYDVKM, per germline. The CDR3 covers 12 residues. The germline V and J ends were trimmed by 5 bases and 7 bases, with 11 bases remaining between them. CDR3 region: CASSPPTTGYTF. CDR3 in DNA: TGTGCCAGCAGTCCCCCGACAACTGGCTACACCTTC.

This clone was counted a single time. The CDR3 loop is CASSPRRSGSTGELFF. CDR3 nucleotide sequence: TGCGCCAGCAGCCCGCGAAGGAGCGGGAGCACCGGGGAGCTGTTTTTT. The chain couples TRBV5-1 to TRBJ2-2, with 8 nucleotides matching TRBD2. The CDR3 extends over 16 amino acids. J was trimmed by 4 bases and V by 4 bases; bases with no gene match: 9. Germline V gives CDR1 SGHRS, CDR2 YFSETQ.

The chain couples TRBV9 to TRBJ2-1; 7 bases align to TRBD1. Germline values: CDR1 SGDLS, CDR2 YYNGEE. This CDR3 has 14 amino acids. Trimming at V came to 3 bases and at J to 5 bases, leaving 5 bases not matched to a gene. The CDR3 sequence: CASSGGQVNNEQFF. The CDR3 nucleotides are TGTGCCAGCAGCGGCGGACAGGTTAACAATGAGCAGTTCTTC.

The V call is TRBV7-2, the J call TRBJ1-4; 9 nucleotides align to TRBD1. The CDR3 covers 16 residues. J gave up 6 bases and V 5 bases, and 10 bases lay outside the gene matches. The germline gives CDR1 SGHTA, CDR2 FQGNSA. The CDR3 region is CASSTGGAGFDEKLFF. CDR3 DNA sequence: TGTGCCAGCAGCACAGGGGGCGCGGGATTTGATGAAAAACTGTTTTTT. The variable domain in full, with the rest retrieved from reference TRBV7-2 and TRBJ1-4, is GAGVSQSPSNKVTEKGKDVELRCDPISGHTALYWYRQSLGQGLEFLIYFQGNSAPDKSGLPSDRFSAERTGGSVSTLTIQRTQQEDSAVYLCASSTGGAGFDEKLFFGSGTQLSVL.

This clone was detected once. The V call is TRBV5-1, the J call TRBJ2-2; D might be TRBD1 (6 bases). This CDR3 region has 15 residues. V gave up 1 base and J gave up 6 bases, with 13 bases separating them. Germline lookup yields CDR1 SGHRS and CDR2 YFSETQ. The CDR3 here is CASSLQGGKPGELFF. The CDR3 DNA follows: TGCGCCAGCAGCTTGCAAGGGGGAAAGCCCGGGGAGCTGTTTTTT.

The V and J genes are TRBV7-6 and TRBJ2-7; tentative D call: TRBD2 (5 bases). Germline V gives CDR1 SGHVS, CDR2 FNYEAQ. Trimming took off 2 bases at V and 2 bases at J, with 19 bases between the two ends. CDR3 size: 17 residues. CDR3 sequence: CASSLNPTAGDTYEQYF. The DNA of the CDR3 is TGTGCCAGCAGCTTAAACCCTACGGCGGGCGACACCTACGAGCAGTACTTC.

The CDR3 coding sequence is TGTGCCAGCAGGTCCCTAGCGGGAGGAATTCTCGACAATGAGCAGTTCTTC. As protein: CASRSLAGGILDNEQFF. The chain employs TRBV11-2 and TRBJ2-1; the match to TRBD2 covers 11 bases. From germline, CDR1 is SGHAT and CDR2 FQNNGV. The length of the CDR3 is 17 residues. Losses at the gene ends were 6 bases for V and 5 bases for J; bases not matched to a gene: 12.

The chain carries TRBV4-2 and TRBJ2-3; maybe TRBD2 (5 bases). CDR1 and CDR2 from the germline V gene are LGHNA and YNFKEQ. The CDR3 has 16 residues. The V end was cut by 0 bases, the J end by 3 bases, with 13 bases between. CDR3 sequence: CASSQEHFGETDTQYF. The CDR3 region has the DNA TGTGCCAGCAGCCAAGAACACTTCGGGGAAACAGATACGCAGTATTTT.

CDR3 nucleotide sequence: TGTGCCACCAGCCCAAGGGGGGGGGCCAATCAGCCCCAGCATTTT. Translating gives CATSPRGGANQPQHF. This chain joins TRBV15 and TRBJ1-5; D is perhaps TRBD1 (6 bases). This CDR3 spans 15 amino acids. The germline V gene has CDR1 LNHNV and CDR2 YYDKDF (reference sequence). V shed 5 bases and J shed 3 bases, with 14 bases lying between them.

V gene TRBV29-1 combines with J gene TRBJ2-5; 9 bases are shared with TRBD1. The CDR3 consists of 13 residues. Germline V CDR1 and CDR2: SQVTM, ANQGSEA. V shed 8 bases and J 1 base; nucleotides not matched to a gene: 5. The CDR3 nucleotides read TGCAGCTGGGGGACAGGGCGCCAAGAGACCCAGTACTTC. It specifies CSWGTGRQETQYF.

J is TRBJ2-5 and V is TRBV7-8; tentatively, D is TRBD2 (5 bases). Germline CDR1 and CDR2: SGHVS and FQNEAQ. The CDR3 loop spans 14 amino acids. The germline V and J ends were trimmed by 1 base and 5 bases, with 11 bases remaining between them. The CDR3 loop is CASSLGFQRETQYF. The CDR3 nucleotides read TGTGCCAGCAGCTTAGGTTTCCAGCGGGAGACCCAGTACTTC.

This chain links TRBV14 with TRBJ2-7, with TRBD1 matching over 9 bases. This CDR3 is built from 16 residues. Germline CDR1 SGHDN, CDR2 FVKESK. V lost 3 bases and J lost 5; bases outside the gene matches: 11. The CDR3 DNA reads TGTGCCAGCAGCCAGATATACGGGACAGGGTACAACGAGCAGTACTTC. Its protein is CASSQIYGTGYNEQYF.

The rearrangement links TRBV7-2 to TRBJ2-7; 11 nucleotides agree with TRBD2. This CDR3 region has 15 residues. With V trimmed by 5 bases and J by 2 bases, 5 bases remained unmatched. Germline lookup yields CDR1 SGHTA and CDR2 FQGNSA. CDR3 sequence (DNA): TGTGCCAGCAGCCCGACTAGCGGGATGACCTACGAGCAGTACTTC. Its protein is CASSPTSGMTYEQYF.